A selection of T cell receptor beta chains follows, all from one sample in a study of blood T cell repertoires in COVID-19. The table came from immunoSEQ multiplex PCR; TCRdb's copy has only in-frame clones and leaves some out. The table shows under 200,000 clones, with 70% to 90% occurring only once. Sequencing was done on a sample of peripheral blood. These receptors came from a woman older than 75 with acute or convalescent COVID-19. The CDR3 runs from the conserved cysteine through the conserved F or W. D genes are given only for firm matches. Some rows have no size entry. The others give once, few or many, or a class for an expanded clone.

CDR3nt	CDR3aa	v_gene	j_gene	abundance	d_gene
TGTGCCAGCAGCTTCCATAAACTAGCGGGTCCCACCGGGGAGCTGTTTTTT	CASSFHKLAGPTGELFF	TRBV5-4	TRBJ2-2	.	TRBD2
TGTGCTAGTGGCAGGGGACAAAACTACAATGAGCAGTTCTTC	CASGRGQNYNEQFF	TRBV12-5	TRBJ2-1	.	.
TGTGCCAGCAGCCTAGACAGGGATCCAGATACGCAGTATTTT	CASSLDRDPDTQYF	TRBV11-2	TRBJ2-3	.	TRBD1
TGTGCCAGCAGCCCCGCGGGGGGGAACACCGGGGAGCTGTTTTTT	CASSPAGGNTGELFF	TRBV6-5	TRBJ2-2	once	TRBD2
TGTGCCACTACGGGACTAGCGGGCAGCTCCTACAATGAGCAGTTCTTC	CATTGLAGSSYNEQFF	TRBV6-6	TRBJ2-1	.	TRBD2
TGTGCCAGCAGCAGGATCGGGGGGAACACTGAAGCTTTCTTT	CASSRIGGNTEAFF	TRBV3-1/TRBV3-2	TRBJ1-1	.	.
TGTGCCAGCTCACCAGAGGGATTAGGGAGGAGCAATCAGCCCCAGCATTTT	CASSPEGLGRSNQPQHF	TRBV18	TRBJ1-5	.	.
TGTGCCAGCAGCGCATTCAGGGCTGTCGGATACGAGCAGTACTTC	CASSAFRAVGYEQYF	TRBV11-2	TRBJ2-7	few	.
TGCGCCAGCAGCCAAGTTGCAGGGCACACGAGTAGCTACGAGCAGTACTTC	CASSQVAGHTSSYEQYF	TRBV4-3	TRBJ2-7	.	.
TGCAGCGTTGACAGGGGGCGCGGCGAGCAGTACTTC	CSVDRGRGEQYF	TRBV29-1	TRBJ2-7	.	TRBD1
TGTGCCAGCAGCGTCGGGACTAGCGAACACAATGAGCAGTTCTTC	CASSVGTSEHNEQFF	TRBV9	TRBJ2-1	.	TRBD2
TGTGCCAGCAGCGTAATTTCTAGCACGAATGAGCAGTTCTTC	CASSVISSTNEQFF	TRBV9	TRBJ2-1	.	.
TGTGCCAGCAGTTTAGGACAGCCGCCCTACGAGCGGTACTTC	CASSLGQPPYERYF	TRBV28	TRBJ2-7	.	.
TGTGCCAGCAGCCCAGGGACAGGGGATTTCTATGGCTACACCTTC	CASSPGTGDFYGYTF	TRBV9	TRBJ1-2	.	TRBD1
TGCAGCGTTGGCAGACTAGCGGAAGGAGAGACCCAGTACTTC	CSVGRLAEGETQYF	TRBV29-1	TRBJ2-5	.	TRBD2
TGTGCCAGCAGCTTCTTACAGGGGGTAGGCACCGGGGAGCTGTTTTTT	CASSFLQGVGTGELFF	TRBV7-9	TRBJ2-2	.	TRBD1
TGTGCCAGCAGTAGACAGGGATCTAGCACAGATACGCAGTATTTT	CASSRQGSSTDTQYF	TRBV25-1	TRBJ2-3	.	TRBD1
TGTGCCAGCAGTCACCCCGTCGGGATCGGGGTAAAGGACTTC	CASSHPVGIGVKDF	TRBV6-2/TRBV6-3	TRBJ2-5	.	.
TGTGCCAGCAGGCGCACGGGACTAGGTCCCTACGAGCAGTACTTC	CASRRTGLGPYEQYF	TRBV6-5	TRBJ2-7	.	TRBD2
TGCAGCGTTGAAGGGACAGGGGGCACTGAAGCTTTCTTT	CSVEGTGGTEAFF	TRBV29-1	TRBJ1-1	few	TRBD1
TGTGCCAGCAGCCAAGTTCTTAGCAGCAGCACAGATACGCAGTATTTT	CASSQVLSSSTDTQYF	TRBV3-1/TRBV3-2	TRBJ2-3	.	.
TGTGCCAGCAGCTCAGAGCCCGGTACGGACAGGGTCTACGAGCAGTACTTC	CASSSEPGTDRVYEQYF	TRBV7-9	TRBJ2-7	.	TRBD1
TGCGCCAGCAGTCTAGCGGGAGAAGACTACGAGCAGTACTTC	CASSLAGEDYEQYF	TRBV4-1	TRBJ2-7	.	TRBD2
TGTGCCAGCAGTACAGAATATAATTCACCCCTCCACTTT	CASSTEYNSPLHF	TRBV6-4	TRBJ1-6	once	.
TGTGCCAGCAGTGACGGGGGTACCGGAGCCTACGAGCAGTACTTC	CASSDGGTGAYEQYF	TRBV6-2/TRBV6-3	TRBJ2-7	.	.
TGTGCCAGCAGTCCCCCGTCGGGCGGAGGACAGCCCCAGCATTTT	CASSPPSGGGQPQHF	TRBV28	TRBJ1-5	.	.
TGTGCCAGCTCACAGTTACAGGAGGGGATGAAAGATACGCAGTATTTT	CASSQLQEGMKDTQYF	TRBV18	TRBJ2-3	.	.
TGTGCCAGCAGCCCAGACGGGGTTAGCAATCAGCCCCAGCATTTT	CASSPDGVSNQPQHF	TRBV2	TRBJ1-5	.	.
TGTGCCAGCTCGCCCTCGCTCGGCTCCTACAATGAGCAGTTCTTC	CASSPSLGSYNEQFF	TRBV18	TRBJ2-1	.	.
TGTGCCAGCAGCCCCAATGGAGGGGGCGAGCCGTACTTC	CASSPNGGGEPYF	TRBV3-1/TRBV3-2	TRBJ2-7	.	.
TGTGCCAGCAGCGGACAGAATAGCAATCAGCCCCAGCATTTT	CASSGQNSNQPQHF	TRBV6-2/TRBV6-3	TRBJ1-5	.	.
TGTGCCAGCAGCTTAGGGGGACAAGCTCCGTATGGCTACACCTTC	CASSLGGQAPYGYTF	TRBV7-8	TRBJ1-2	.	.
TGCGCCACCGGTCGGCGGGACACTGAAGCTTTCTTT	CATGRRDTEAFF	TRBV10-1	TRBJ1-1	.	.
TGTGCCAGCAGTCTCAGACGGAGGGAGACCCAGTACTTC	CASSLRRRETQYF	TRBV27	TRBJ2-5	once	.
TGTGCCAGCAGCCAGGGACTAGCAAGGGAGGGTGAGCAGTTCTTC	CASSQGLAREGEQFF	TRBV7-3	TRBJ2-1	.	TRBD2
TGCAGCGTGAGAGAGCCCTCCCTAAACTCTGGAAACACCATATATTTT	CSVREPSLNSGNTIYF	TRBV29-1	TRBJ1-3	.	.
TGTGCCACCAGCAGACCCCCACGGACAGGAAATTCACCCCTCCACTTT	CATSRPPRTGNSPLHF	TRBV15	TRBJ1-6	.	TRBD1
TGTGCCACCAGTGATGGAGGGGGCCAATACACCGGGGAGCTGTTTTTT	CATSDGGGQYTGELFF	TRBV24-1	TRBJ2-2	.	.
TGTGCCAGCAGTATACAGGGGGGCGGCTACACCTTC	CASSIQGGGYTF	TRBV28	TRBJ1-2	.	TRBD1
TGTGCCAGCAGCCCCCAGGAGGGCACTGAAGCTTTCTTT	CASSPQEGTEAFF	TRBV7-2	TRBJ1-1	.	.